Below, 17 T cell receptor beta chains from the same sample are listed, as sequenced in a study of cytomegalovirus exposure and HLA in healthy donors. PCR amplification relied on 60 Vbeta primers (plus 13 Jbeta primers). The data were produced by immunoSEQ multiplex PCR, yet TCRdb's version contains in-frame clones alone and is incomplete. This sample has 85,000 to 100,000 clones, with just under 70% found just once. Sequencing input: PBMCs. These receptors originate from a man aged 45 to 65 in good health and CMV-seronegative.

This clone was observed a handful of times. V usage is TRBV6-4 and J usage is TRBJ2-7, with 7 bases aligning to TRBD1. The length of the CDR3 is 14 residues. The germline V gene has CDR1 MRHNA and CDR2 SNTAGT. Trimming took 2 bases from V and 5 from J; bases not matched to a gene: 6. CDR3: CASSDGQERHEQYV. The CDR3 DNA reads TGTGCCAGCAGTGACGGACAGGAAAGGCACGAGCAGTACGTC.

J is TRBJ1-1 and V is TRBV9; unclear D gene. The CDR3 is 15 amino acids. V was shortened by 0 bases and J by 1 base, with 10 bases between the two germline ends. Germline values: CDR1 SGDLS, CDR2 YYNGEE. CDR3 residues: CASSVAGGPNTEAFF. CDR3 bases: TGTGCCAGCAGCGTAGCCGGAGGACCGAACACTGAAGCTTTCTTT.

This clone was observed a handful of times. V usage is TRBV7-2 and J usage is TRBJ2-7; 7 nucleotides align to TRBD1. CDR1 is SGHTA, CDR2 FQGNSA, per germline. V was clipped by 3 bases and J by 4 bases; unmatched bases: 6. CDR3 length: 14 residues. CDR3 DNA sequence: TGTGCCAGCAGCTTCGACAGGGACCGATACGAGCAGTACTTC. Amino acids: CASSFDRDRYEQYF.

The rearrangement uses TRBV30 and TRBJ2-3; D gene ambiguous. This CDR3 has 15 residues. V lost 1 base and J lost 2, with 13 bases in between. The germline gives CDR1 GTSNPN, CDR2 SVGIG (reference sequence). CDR3 sequence reads: CAWSAIDSYTDTQYF. The CDR3 coding sequence is TGTGCCTGGAGTGCGATAGACTCCTACACAGATACGCAGTATTTT.

The J gene is TRBJ1-5, the V gene TRBV6-5, with D possibly TRBD1 on 5 matching bases. Deletions cut 6 bases from V and 8 bases from J, with 14 bases between. The CDR3 contains 13 residues. Germline CDR1 and CDR2: MNHEY and SVGAGI. As DNA, the CDR3 is TGTGCCAGCAGCGGGGGAGGTGGAGAGCCCCAGCATTTT. It encodes CASSGGGGEPQHF.

The chain has TRBV30 and TRBJ1-1, with TRBD1 matching over 9 bases. CDR3 length: 13 amino acids. With V trimmed by 1 base and J by 5 bases, 2 bases remained unmatched. In germline, CDR1 is GTSNPN, CDR2 SVGIG (reference sequence). The CDR3 DNA is TGTGCCTGGAGTGCCGGGACAGGGACTGAAGCTTTCTTT. Amino acids: CAWSAGTGTEAFF.

This clone has more than one count but fewer than ten. V is TRBV19 and J is TRBJ2-5; D possibly corresponds to TRBD1 (5 bases). Germline V gene sequence: CDR1 LNHDA, CDR2 SQIVND (reference sequence). The CDR3 spans 15 residues. Trimming removed 1 base from V and 5 bases from J, with 14 bases in between. In nucleotides, the CDR3 is TGTGCCAGTAGTATAGCCAGAAGGGGATCGGAGACCCAGTACTTC. Residues: CASSIARRGSETQYF.

The V gene is TRBV14, the J gene TRBJ1-1, with 9 bases lining up with TRBD1. CDR3 length: 12 amino acids. The trim removed 3 bases at V and 7 bases at J, leaving 0 bases unmatched. Germline V gene lookup returns CDR1 SGHDN and CDR2 FVKESK. The CDR3 DNA is TGTGCCAGCAGCCAGGGACAGGGTGAAGCTTTCTTT. Amino acids: CASSQGQGEAFF.

This clone showed up just once. The rearrangement joins TRBV7-2 to TRBJ2-7; 9 bases map to TRBD2. The CDR3 extends over 15 amino acids. V lost 4 bases to trimming and J lost 5 bases; unmatched junction nucleotides: 9. Germline V CDR1 and CDR2: SGHTA, FQGNSA. This chain's CDR3 is CASSSPAGGADEQYF. The CDR3 bases are TGTGCCAGCAGCTCCCCAGCGGGGGGCGCCGACGAGCAGTACTTC.

The chain employs TRBV5-6 and TRBJ2-2; 9 bases align to TRBD2. In germline, CDR1 is SGHDT, CDR2 YYEEEE. V gave up 0 bases and J gave up 4 bases; unmatched junction bases: 7. This CDR3 has 17 amino acids. The CDR3 region has the DNA TGTGCCAGCAGCTTGGCCGGACTAGCGCTGAGCACCGGGGAGCTGTTTTTT. Translation: CASSLAGLALSTGELFF.

This sequence joins TRBV2 and TRBJ2-7; TRBD1 matches 7 bases. Germline CDR1 SNHLY, CDR2 FYNNEI. The length of the CDR3 is 14 residues. V lost 4 bases and J lost 3; bases outside the gene matches: 6. In DNA, the CDR3 is TGTGCCAGCAGTGGGGACAGCAGTTACTACGAGCAGTACGTC. The encoded protein is CASSGDSSYYEQYV.

The J gene is TRBJ2-1, the V gene TRBV11-1; D is unclear. This CDR3 comprises 15 residues. The V end lost 5 bases, the J end lost 0 bases, and 11 bases lay between the germline ends. Per germline, CDR1 SGHAT and CDR2 FQDESV (reference sequence). CDR3 protein: CASSPRRSSYNEQFF. CDR3 DNA sequence: TGTGCCAGCAGCCCCCGGCGGAGCTCCTACAATGAGCAGTTCTTC.

V and J are TRBV5-1 and TRBJ2-3; 7 nucleotides agree with TRBD2. Per the germline V gene, CDR1 is SGHRS and CDR2 is YFSETQ. The CDR3 is made up of 15 amino acids. J was trimmed by 3 bases and V by 4 bases; bases with no gene match: 8. The CDR3 DNA reads as TGCGCCAGCAGCCCCGGACTAGTCGGGACAGATACGCAGTATTTT. It is translated as CASSPGLVGTDTQYF.

V gene TRBV19 combines with J gene TRBJ1-1; D remains unclear. CDR3 length: 14 amino acids. V was cut by 7 bases and J by 3 bases, with 15 bases left in between. CDR1 and CDR2 (germline): LNHDA, SQIVND (reference sequence). This CDR3 is CASNRPGRDTEAFF. The CDR3 bases are TGTGCCAGTAACCGACCCGGGAGGGACACTGAAGCTTTCTTT.

The chain employs TRBV19 and TRBJ1-5; 10 nucleotides align to TRBD1. CDR1 and CDR2 from the germline V gene are LNHDA and SQIVND (reference sequence). The CDR3 length is 20 residues. V shed 3 bases and J 1 base; nucleotides not matched to a gene: 15. In DNA form, the CDR3 reads TGTGCCAGTAGTATGTGGGGCACCGGGACAGGGGAGGGCAGCAATCAGCCCCAGCATTTT. This codes for CASSMWGTGTGEGSNQPQHF.

The chain joins TRBV2 to TRBJ1-5, with TRBD1 matching 7 bases. The ends lost 6 bases at V and 5 bases at J; junction bases unmatched: 10. The V gene's germline CDR1 is SNHLY and CDR2 FYNNEI. The CDR3 covers 15 residues. The CDR3 DNA sequence: TGTGCCAGCAGCAGTCATCAGGGGGTTTATCAGCCCCAGCATTTT. This translates into CASSSHQGVYQPQHF.

The chain couples TRBV5-1 to TRBJ2-1; 7 positions match TRBD2. CDR1 is SGHRS, CDR2 YFSETQ, per germline. CDR3 length: 13 amino acids. The V gene end was trimmed by 7 bases and the J gene end by 7 bases; junction bases not matched to a gene: 8. The CDR3: CASWSSGWNEQFF. The CDR3 coding sequence is TGCGCCAGCTGGTCTAGCGGATGGAATGAGCAGTTCTTC.